The following is a TCR beta chain sequence with its context. As yet, its antigen is unknown. Trimming took off 6 bases at V and 1 base at J, with 7 bases between the two ends. CDR3 size: 13 residues. Germline CDR1 KGHSH, CDR2 LQKENI. The sample originates from a study of T cell responses to AZD1222 COVID-19 vaccine. Study-level points and caveats: Donors were chiefly white British, with a greater number of females, and clonal diversity was perhaps underestimated. After the peak T cell response, and only then, were repertoires sampled.

The data were produced by immunoSEQ multiplex PCR, yet TCRdb's version contains in-frame clones alone and is incomplete. The data hold about 100,000 clones, with around 87% observed a single time. The chain couples TRBV18 to TRBJ1-5, with no clear D. This TCR derives from an adult in good health. Source: peripheral blood, taken on day 0 of AZD1222 vaccination. This CDR3 is CASSLDSNQPQHF. The CDR3 DNA reads as TGTGCCAGCTCCCTTGACAGCAATCAGCCCCAGCATTTT.